These 20 T cell receptor beta chains came from one sample sequenced in a study of cytomegalovirus exposure and HLA in healthy donors. Primers included in the PCR were 60 Vbeta and 13 Jbeta primers. The method was immunoSEQ multiplex PCR; TCRdb's version includes in-frame clones alone and lacks a portion of them. The table has about 83,000 clones, about four fifths seen once. What was sequenced was PBMCs. The source is a woman aged 25 to 39 in good health and CMV-seronegative.

Here the CDR3 reads CASSFRPGGDTYEQYF. In DNA form, the CDR3 reads TGTGCCAGCAGCTTTCGTCCCGGGGGGGATACCTACGAGCAGTACTTC. This sequence joins TRBV7-8 and TRBJ2-7; 8 bases line up with TRBD2. CDR1 and CDR2 from the germline V gene are SGHVS and FQNEAQ. The CDR3 loop spans 16 amino acids. The junction had 9 bases not matched to a gene; V was cut back by 3 bases and J by 2 bases.

The chain couples TRBV6-5 to TRBJ2-7; no clear D. The V and J ends lost 2 bases and 3 bases respectively, with 8 bases between them. The length of the CDR3 is 13 residues. Germline V gives CDR1 MNHEY, CDR2 SVGAGI. The CDR3 here is CASSYPQNYEQYF. The CDR3 nucleotides are TGTGCCAGCAGTTACCCCCAAAACTACGAGCAGTACTTC.

The chain uses TRBV11-1 and TRBJ2-5; the match to TRBD2 covers 11 bases. The DNA end favors TRBJ2-7, so the J call may be wrong. The CDR3 sequence is 16 residues long. Germline CDR1 is SGHAT and CDR2 is FQDESV (reference sequence). The DNA of the CDR3 is TGTGCCAGCAGCTTAACTAGCGGGAGAGGGATCTACGAGCAGTACTTC. Its translation: CASSLTSGRGIYEQYF.

The V gene is TRBV19, the J gene TRBJ2-2; 9 nucleotides line up with TRBD1. The junction had 9 bases not matched to a gene; V was cut back by 4 bases and J by 6 bases. The CDR3 runs 16 residues. Germline assignment: CDR1 LNHDA and CDR2 SQIVND (reference sequence). In nucleotides, the CDR3 is TGTGCCAGTAGTACCCCCTCCGGGACAGGGCCCGGGGAGCTGTTTTTT. Translated: CASSTPSGTGPGELFF.

CDR3 in amino acids: CASSLDGRGTGELFF. The CDR3 region has the DNA TGCGCCAGCAGCTTGGACGGAAGGGGTACCGGGGAGCTGTTTTTT. V is TRBV5-1 and J is TRBJ2-2, with D possibly matching TRBD1 (5 bases). The germline V and J ends were trimmed by 0 bases and 5 bases, with 11 bases remaining between them. The CDR3 is 15 amino acids. Germline-derived CDR1 and CDR2 are SGHRS and YFSETQ. Full variable domain (rest looked up from reference TRBV5-1 and TRBJ2-2): KAGVTQTPRYLIKTRGQQVTLSCSPISGHRSVSWYQQTPGQGLQFLFEYFSETQRNKGNFPGRFSGRQFSNSRSEMNVSTLELGDSALYLCASSLDGRGTGELFFGEGSRLTVL.

J is TRBJ2-1 and V is TRBV7-3; maybe TRBD1 (6 bases). The CDR3 spans 14 residues. Per the germline V gene, CDR1 is SGHTA and CDR2 is FQGTGA. The ends were cut back, 0 bases at V and 12 bases at J, with 15 bases in the middle. CDR3 DNA sequence: TGTGCCAGCAGCTTAACGTTGGGGGCGGTCGGGCAGTTCTTC. Its protein product is CASSLTLGAVGQFF.

The chain recombines TRBV6-6 with TRBJ2-1; a weak D match, TRBD2 (5 bases). The CDR3 loop spans 14 amino acids. Trimming removed 6 bases from V and 1 base from J, with 10 bases in between. CDR1 is MNHNY, CDR2 SVGAGI, per germline (reference sequence). CDR3 residues: CASRRLSSYNEQFF. For the CDR3, the DNA is TGTGCCAGCAGGCGACTATCGTCCTACAATGAGCAGTTCTTC.

This clone was recorded once. The CDR3 coding sequence is TGCGCCAGCAGCCTAGGGGGGGGCCCCTACGAGCAGTACTTC. This codes for CASSLGGGPYEQYF. The rearrangement joins TRBV4-1 to TRBJ2-7; D perhaps matches TRBD2 (7 bases). This CDR3 is 14 amino acids long. Trimming stripped 4 bases from V and 2 bases from J, with 12 bases between. The germline CDR1 and CDR2 sequences are MGHRA and YSYEKL.

The chain uses TRBV5-6 and TRBJ1-2; D possibly corresponds to TRBD1 (6 bases). V gave up 1 base and J gave up 5 bases, with 9 bases separating them. This CDR3 spans 13 amino acids. Per germline, CDR1 SGHDT and CDR2 YYEEEE. The CDR3 spells CASSLLQGYGYTF. The CDR3 DNA reads TGTGCCAGCAGCTTGTTACAGGGATATGGCTACACCTTC.

Details on this clone: This specimen includes other DNA sequences encoding the same CDR3. The chain combines TRBV5-4 with TRBJ2-5; 8 bases match TRBD1. The CDR3 runs to 14 residues. The germline V gene has CDR1 SGHNT and CDR2 YYREEE (reference sequence). V dropped 7 bases and J dropped 5; count of bases not matched to a gene: 10. The CDR3 here is CASFLDRGSETQYF. The CDR3 DNA follows: TGTGCCAGCTTCCTCGACAGGGGATCTGAGACCCAGTACTTC.

V is TRBV19 and J is TRBJ2-7; 7 nucleotides line up with TRBD1. The V and J ends lost 6 bases and 2 bases, in that order; junction bases with no gene match: 7. CDR3 length: 14 amino acids. Germline CDR1 LNHDA, CDR2 SQIVND (reference sequence). The CDR3 region has the DNA TGTGCCAGTAGCACCGGGACAGCCACCTACGAGCAGTACTTC. Translated, it gives CASSTGTATYEQYF.

This chain uses TRBV7-3 with TRBJ2-1; D remains ambiguous. The CDR3 sequence is 13 residues long. Germline V CDR1 and CDR2: SGHTA, FQGTGA. Trimming cost V 8 bases and J 9 bases, with 17 bases left between them. The CDR3 sequence is CASSEVSISEQFF. The CDR3 bases are TGTGCCAGCTCTGAGGTCTCAATCAGTGAGCAGTTCTTC.

This clone has a handful of counts. The V and J genes are TRBV7-3 and TRBJ1-1; 7 bases align to TRBD1. The CDR3 extends over 13 amino acids. The germline V gene encodes CDR1 SGHTA and CDR2 FQGTGA. Trimming removed 5 bases from V and 4 bases from J; junction bases left unmatched: 4. This CDR3 is CASSQQGSTEAFF. The CDR3, as DNA: TGTGCCAGCAGCCAACAGGGGAGCACTGAAGCTTTCTTT.

The gene calls are TRBV6-4 and TRBJ1-5; D is uncertain. In germline, CDR1 is MRHNA, CDR2 SNTAGT. Trimming cost V 5 bases and J 9 bases, with 17 bases left between them. The CDR3 covers 14 residues. CDR3 sequence: CASSTDSEVGPQHF. In DNA form, the CDR3 reads TGTGCCAGCAGTACGGACTCCGAGGTGGGGCCCCAGCATTTT.

This clone has only one observation. The V and J genes are TRBV5-4 and TRBJ2-3; 9 bases align to TRBD2. The CDR3 sequence is 15 residues long. Trimming cost V 0 bases and J 4 bases; bases outside gene matches: 3. From germline, CDR1 is SGHNT and CDR2 YYREEE (reference sequence). The CDR3 coding sequence is TGTGCCAGCAGCTTGGGCGGGGGGGGCCCAGATACGCAGTATTTT. Its translation: CASSLGGGGPDTQYF.

The chain carries TRBV5-8 and TRBJ1-5, with D perhaps TRBD1 (6 bases). Germline values: CDR1 SGHTS, CDR2 YDEGEE. The CDR3 has 16 residues. Trimming took 4 bases from V and 2 from J, leaving 16 bases between them. CDR3 DNA sequence: TGTGCCAGCAGCCACTCACAGGGAGTCGGCAATCAGCCCCAGCATTTT. Its translation: CASSHSQGVGNQPQHF.

The V gene is TRBV5-6, the J gene TRBJ1-1; D possibly corresponds to TRBD1 (6 bases). The CDR3 spans 17 residues. Germline-derived CDR1 and CDR2 are SGHDT and YYEEEE. V dropped 3 bases and J dropped 1 base, with 19 bases sitting between them. The CDR3 spells CASSYRSMGQTNTEAFF. DNA for the CDR3: TGTGCCAGCAGCTACCGTTCCATGGGACAAACGAACACTGAAGCTTTCTTT.

This clone appeared once. V and J are TRBV11-2 and TRBJ2-5; 7 nucleotides align to TRBD1. The J call may not be correct, given that the DNA end is closer to TRBJ2-7. Germline CDR1 SGHAT, CDR2 FQNNGV. This CDR3 spans 19 amino acids. DNA of the CDR3: TGTGCCAGCAGCTTAGAGGGCTCGTCGAGGACAGGCTTTGTCCACGAGCAGTACTTC. It is translated as CASSLEGSSRTGFVHEQYF.

A word on this clone: One junction end does not reproduce the germline sequence, and a read error may be involved. The chain uses TRBV7-9 and TRBJ2-7, with D unresolved. CDR1 SEHNR and CDR2 FQNEAQ come from the germline V gene (reference sequence). The CDR3 runs to 17 residues. The CDR3 is CSSSYPQAATATYEQYF. The CDR3 DNA sequence: TGTTCCAGCAGCTATCCCCAGGCTGCGACGGCGACCTACGAGCAGTACTTC.

This chain uses TRBV19 with TRBJ2-5, with D perhaps matching TRBD1 (6 bases). This CDR3 has 16 residues. Germline V CDR1 and CDR2: LNHDA, SQIVND (reference sequence). V was clipped by 2 bases and J by 2 bases, with 15 bases between them. The CDR3 sequence is CASSIRGSRSQETQYF. The DNA of the CDR3 is TGTGCCAGTAGTATAAGGGGGTCCCGCTCTCAAGAGACCCAGTACTTC.